What follows describes a single TCR beta chain. No antigen is known for it. The entry originates in a study of shared clonotypes between healthy human individuals. Findings of the study overall: Only blood was sampled, and tissue TCR repertoires likely differ from blood ones. Naive subsets generally had larger estimated richness than memory subsets.

Trimming removed 4 bases from V and 7 bases from J, with 17 bases in between. The CDR3 totals 15 residues. Germline lookup yields CDR1 SGDLS and CDR2 YYNGEE. Roughly 200 ng DNA, 30,000 or so T cell genomes, went into each sorted-subset replicate PCR. Here immunoSEQ multiplex PCR was the method, and the copy in TCRdb shows in-frame clones only, minus some. The repertoire holds around 1,100,000 clones, with around three quarters as singletons. This TCR was sampled from a man younger than 35 in good health. Some clones in this sample may be carry-over from other donors' samples. The sequenced sample was memory CD4+ T cells from PBMCs. Subset here: CD45RA-negative fraction. The V call is TRBV9, the J call TRBJ1-4, with TRBD1 as a possible D gene (6 bases). In nucleotides, the CDR3 is TGTGCCAGCAGCCTCCAGGGGAGGAGGGGTGAAAAACTGTTTTTT. It encodes CASSLQGRRGEKLFF.